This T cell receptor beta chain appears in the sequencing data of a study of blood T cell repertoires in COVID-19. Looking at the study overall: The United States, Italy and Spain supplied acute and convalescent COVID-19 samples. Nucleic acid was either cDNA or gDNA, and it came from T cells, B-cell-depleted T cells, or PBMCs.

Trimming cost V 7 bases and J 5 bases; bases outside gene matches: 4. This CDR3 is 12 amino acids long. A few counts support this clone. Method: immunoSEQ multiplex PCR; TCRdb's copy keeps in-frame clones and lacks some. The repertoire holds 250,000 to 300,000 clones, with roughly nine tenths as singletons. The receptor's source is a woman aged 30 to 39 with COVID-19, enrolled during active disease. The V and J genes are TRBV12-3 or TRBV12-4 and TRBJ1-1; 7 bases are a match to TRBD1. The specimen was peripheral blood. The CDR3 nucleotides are TGTGCCAGCACCTACAGGGGAACTGAAGCTTTCTTT. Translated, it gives CASTYRGTEAFF.